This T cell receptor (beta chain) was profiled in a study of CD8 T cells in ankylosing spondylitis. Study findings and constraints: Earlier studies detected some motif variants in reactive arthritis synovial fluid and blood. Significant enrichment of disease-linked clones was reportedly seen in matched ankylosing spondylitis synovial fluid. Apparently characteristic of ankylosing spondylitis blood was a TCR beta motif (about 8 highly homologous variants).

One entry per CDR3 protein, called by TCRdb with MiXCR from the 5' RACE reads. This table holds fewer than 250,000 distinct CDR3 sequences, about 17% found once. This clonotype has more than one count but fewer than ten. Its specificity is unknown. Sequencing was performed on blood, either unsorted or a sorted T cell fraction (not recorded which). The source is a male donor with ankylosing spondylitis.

CDR3 nucleotide sequence: TGTGCCAGCAGTTTAGGGTGGACCGGGGAGCTGTTTTTT. This translates into CASSLGWTGELFF. The V and J genes are TRBV27 and TRBJ2-2; no definite D call. From germline, CDR1 is MNHEY and CDR2 SMNVEV (reference sequence). Trimming took 2 bases from V and 5 from J, leaving 6 bases between them. The CDR3 length is 13 residues.